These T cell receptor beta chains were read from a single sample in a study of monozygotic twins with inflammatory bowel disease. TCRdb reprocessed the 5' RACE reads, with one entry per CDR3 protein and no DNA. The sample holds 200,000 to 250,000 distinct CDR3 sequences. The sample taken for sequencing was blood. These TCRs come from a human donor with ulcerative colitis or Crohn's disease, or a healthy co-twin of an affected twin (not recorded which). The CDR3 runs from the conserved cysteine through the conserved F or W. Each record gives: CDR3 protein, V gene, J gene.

CASSLADSSYEQYF,TRBV5-1,TRBJ2-7
CASSATSGGENEQFF,TRBV7-9,TRBJ2-1
CASSSRDGTDTQYF,TRBV28,TRBJ2-3
CSALTSGGNEQFF,TRBV20-1,TRBJ2-1
CASSLGDGRRTEVFF,TRBV7-8,TRBJ1-1
CASSVGGGWETQYF,TRBV9,TRBJ2-5
CASSTGGWGTEAFF,TRBV10-2,TRBJ1-1
CASSPLPVLNQPQHF,TRBV18,TRBJ1-5
CAISPLGGAGGELFF,TRBV10-3,TRBJ2-2
CASSLDWSSYNEQFF,TRBV7-2,TRBJ2-1
CASSRARDSSYEQYF,TRBV4-2,TRBJ2-7
CASSPTATSSYNSPLHF,TRBV27,TRBJ1-6
CSASTSGRDRTDTQYF,TRBV20-1,TRBJ2-3
CASSQDLSGTEAFF,TRBV3-1,TRBJ1-1
CSVKTQGTEAFF,TRBV29-1,TRBJ1-1
CASSEQGWAVRPQHF,TRBV12-3/TRBV12-4,TRBJ1-5
CATSDRHGTARNEQFF,TRBV24-1,TRBJ2-1
CASDRESYTGELFF,TRBV30,TRBJ2-2
CASRDPLVADTQYF,TRBV12-3/TRBV12-4,TRBJ2-3
CASVAGISGANVLTF,TRBV6-1,TRBJ2-6
CASSLKAGTVNSPLHF,TRBV27,TRBJ1-6
CASSSPAGNMNTEAFF,TRBV5-1,TRBJ1-1
CASSISGASSYNEQFF,TRBV19,TRBJ2-1
CASSLDSHRITGELFF,TRBV12-3/TRBV12-4,TRBJ2-2
CASSQRLGNQETQYF,TRBV11-2,TRBJ2-5
CASSTTTTDTQYF,TRBV18,TRBJ2-3
CASSRGGGEEKLFF,TRBV7-6,TRBJ1-4